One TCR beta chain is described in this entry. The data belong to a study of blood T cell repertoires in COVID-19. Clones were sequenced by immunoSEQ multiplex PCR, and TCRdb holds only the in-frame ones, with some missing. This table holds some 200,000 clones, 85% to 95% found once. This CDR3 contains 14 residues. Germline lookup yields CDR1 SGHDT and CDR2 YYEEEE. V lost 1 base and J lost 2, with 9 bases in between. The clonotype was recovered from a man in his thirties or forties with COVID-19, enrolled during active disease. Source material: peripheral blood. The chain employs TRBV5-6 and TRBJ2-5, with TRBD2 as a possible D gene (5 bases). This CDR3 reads CASSLSGPQETQYF. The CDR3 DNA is TGTGCCAGCAGCTTGAGCGGTCCACAAGAGACCCAGTACTTC.